This T cell receptor beta chain originates from a study of Ad26.COV2.S vaccination and SARS-CoV-2 variants. Produced via immunoSEQ multiplex PCR; TCRdb's table is partial and in-frame only. The sample has about 480,000 clones; around nine tenths are singletons. Germline-derived CDR1 and CDR2 are MRHNA and SNTAGT. Trimming took 6 bases from V and 0 from J, leaving 6 bases between them. The CDR3 sequence is 14 residues long. Regarding treatment: around 19 received Ad26.COV2.S at low or high dose, single or two shots; a few received placebo; per-sample allocation not given. Samples analyzed were those drawn on day 63 after the first vaccine or placebo injection.

The sequenced sample was peripheral blood, obtained in a trial of Ad26.COV2.S vaccine versus placebo. The TCR originated in a person between 18 and 60 years old who received the Ad26.COV2.S COVID-19 vaccine or a placebo. This chain joins TRBV6-4 and TRBJ2-6; D not resolved. The CDR3 sequence: CASSEASGANVLTF. The CDR3 bases are TGTGCCAGCAGCGAGGCCTCTGGGGCCAACGTCCTGACTTTC.